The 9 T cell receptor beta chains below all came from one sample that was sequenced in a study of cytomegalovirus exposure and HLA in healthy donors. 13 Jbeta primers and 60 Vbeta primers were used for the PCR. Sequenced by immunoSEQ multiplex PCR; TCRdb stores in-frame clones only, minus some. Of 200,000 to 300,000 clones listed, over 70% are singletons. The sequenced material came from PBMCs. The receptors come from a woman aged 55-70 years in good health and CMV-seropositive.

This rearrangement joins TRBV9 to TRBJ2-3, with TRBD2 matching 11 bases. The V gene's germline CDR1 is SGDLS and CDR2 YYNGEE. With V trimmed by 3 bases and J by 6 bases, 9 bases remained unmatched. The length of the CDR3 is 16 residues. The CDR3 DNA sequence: TGTGCCAGCAGCGCTGTAGCGGGAGGGCCATCTGATACGCAGTATTTT. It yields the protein CASSAVAGGPSDTQYF.

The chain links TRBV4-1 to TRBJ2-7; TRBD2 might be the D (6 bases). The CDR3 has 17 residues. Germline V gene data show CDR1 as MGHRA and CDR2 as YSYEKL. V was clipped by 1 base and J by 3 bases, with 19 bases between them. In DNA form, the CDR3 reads TGCGCCAGCAGCCAAGGAGCCCGGGAGTGGCGTGGCTACGAGCAGTACTTC. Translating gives CASSQGAREWRGYEQYF.

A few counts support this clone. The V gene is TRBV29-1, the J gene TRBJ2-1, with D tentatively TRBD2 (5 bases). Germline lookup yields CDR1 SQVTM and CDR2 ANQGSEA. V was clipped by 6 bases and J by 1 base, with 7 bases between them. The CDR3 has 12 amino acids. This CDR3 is CSVDYSYNEQFF. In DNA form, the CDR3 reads TGCAGCGTCGACTATTCCTACAATGAGCAGTTCTTC.

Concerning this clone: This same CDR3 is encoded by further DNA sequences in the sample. The CDR3 DNA reads as TGTGCCTGGAGTGTGGGGGGTGGCTACACCTTC. Encoded protein: CAWSVGGGYTF. V usage is TRBV30 and J usage is TRBJ1-2, with TRBD1 as a possible D gene (5 bases). The CDR3 totals 11 residues. The germline V gene has CDR1 GTSNPN and CDR2 SVGIG (reference sequence). The V gene lost 0 bases and the J gene lost 7 bases, with 6 bases spanning the gap. Full variable domain (rest looked up from reference TRBV30 and TRBJ1-2): SQTIHQWPATLVQPVGSPLSLECTVEGTSNPNLYWYRQAAGRGLQLLFYSVGIGQISSEVPQNLSASRPQDRQFILSSKKLLLSDSGFYLCAWSVGGGYTFGSGTRLTVV.

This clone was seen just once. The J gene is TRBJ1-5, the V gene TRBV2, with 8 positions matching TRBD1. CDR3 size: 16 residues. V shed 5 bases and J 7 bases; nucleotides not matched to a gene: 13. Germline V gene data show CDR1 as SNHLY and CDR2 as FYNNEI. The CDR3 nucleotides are TGTGCCAGCAGTAGATTAACAGGGGGTTCGGGGCAGCCCCAGCATTTT. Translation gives CASSRLTGGSGQPQHF.

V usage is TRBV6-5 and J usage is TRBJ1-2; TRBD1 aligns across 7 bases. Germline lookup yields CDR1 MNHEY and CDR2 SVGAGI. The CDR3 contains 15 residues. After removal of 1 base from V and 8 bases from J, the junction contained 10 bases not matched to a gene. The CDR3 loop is CASSYWDSPTSGYTF. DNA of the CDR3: TGTGCCAGCAGTTACTGGGACAGTCCGACAAGCGGCTACACCTTC.

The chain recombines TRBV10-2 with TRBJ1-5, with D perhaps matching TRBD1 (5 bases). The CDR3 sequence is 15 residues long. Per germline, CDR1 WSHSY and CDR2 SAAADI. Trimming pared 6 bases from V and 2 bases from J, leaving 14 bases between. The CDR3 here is CASSRNPGGNQPQHF. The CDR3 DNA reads TGCGCCAGCAGCAGGAACCCGGGGGGCAATCAGCCCCAGCATTTT.

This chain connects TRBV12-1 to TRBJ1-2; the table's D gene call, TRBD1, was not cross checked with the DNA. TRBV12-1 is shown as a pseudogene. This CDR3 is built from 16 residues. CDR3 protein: CASTTTGLPPNYGYTF. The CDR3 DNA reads TGTGCCAGCACTACGACAGGTTTGCCCCCTAACTATGGCTACACCTTC.

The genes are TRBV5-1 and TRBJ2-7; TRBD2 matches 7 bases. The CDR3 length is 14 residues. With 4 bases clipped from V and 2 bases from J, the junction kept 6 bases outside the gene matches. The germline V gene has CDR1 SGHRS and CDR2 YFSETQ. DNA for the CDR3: TGCGCCAGCAGCAAGCTAGCGGAGGCCTACGAGCAGTACTTC. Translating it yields CASSKLAEAYEQYF.